The 10 T cell receptor beta chains below come from one sample, sequenced in a study of T cell repertoires in cytomegalovirus infection (dated by TCRdb to about 2019). No antigen has been identified for these receptors. The treatment or condition label corresponds to: in vitro stimulation with specific CMV peptide epitopes to enrich CMV-specific T cells. The run used an Illumina HiSeq 1500. The public reads were reanalyzed by TCRdb: fastp trimming at Q25, MiXCR alignment, in-frame beta chains only. A single entry per CDR3 protein holds the most common genes and DNA from its merged rows. Here the sample has about 34,000 distinct CDR3 sequences; just over 50% occur a single time. The ten biggest clones cover around nine tenths of the sample. The sequencing used CD8+ T cells from cultured PBMCs, collected from culture after CMV antigen stimulation. The receptors derive from a human donor in good health (CMV status not recorded). Some clones in this sample may be carry-over from other donors' samples.

The V call is TRBV6-1, the J call TRBJ2-7; 8 positions match TRBD2. In germline, CDR1 is MNHNS, CDR2 SASEGT. Unmatched junction bases numbered 5, after V lost 0 bases and J lost 7 bases. This CDR3 region has 14 residues. In DNA form, the CDR3 reads TGTGCCAGCAGTGAAGCCGGGAGGGGACATGAGCAGTACTTC. It specifies CASSEAGRGHEQYF.

CDR3 nucleotide sequence: TGTGCCAGCCCACAGGGGATTTCTAGCACAGATACGCAGTATTTT. Translation gives CASPQGISSTDTQYF. The genes are TRBV2 and TRBJ2-3, with 7 bases that match TRBD1. Germline-derived CDR1 and CDR2 are SNHLY and FYNNEI. V lost 8 bases and J lost 0; bases outside the gene matches: 8. The length of the CDR3 is 15 residues. Together with reference TRBV2 and TRBJ2-3, the CDR3 gives the full variable domain: EPEVTQTPSHQVTQMGQEVILRCVPISNHLYFYWYRQILGQKVEFLVSFYNNEISEKSEIFDDQFSVERPDGSNFTLKIRSTKLEDSAMYFCASPQGISSTDTQYFGPGTRLTVL.

The chain has TRBV19 and TRBJ2-1; D is unresolved. V was trimmed by 9 bases and J by 2 bases, leaving 8 bases between them. The CDR3 extends over 12 amino acids. The V gene's germline CDR1 is LNHDA and CDR2 SQIVND (reference sequence). The CDR3 protein is CASAWTYNEQFF. DNA for the CDR3: TGTGCCAGCGCCTGGACCTACAATGAGCAGTTCTTC.

V usage is TRBV6-5 and J usage is TRBJ1-3; D unclear. CDR3 size: 15 residues. V lost 1 base and J 0 bases, leaving 7 bases between the germline ends. Germline CDR1 MNHEY, CDR2 SVGAGI. The CDR3 region is CASSYYWGSGNTIYF. As DNA, the CDR3 is TGTGCCAGCAGTTACTATTGGGGCTCTGGAAACACCATATATTTT.

This clonotype appeared a single time. The chain is built from TRBV5-6 and TRBJ1-6; D unresolved. This CDR3 contains 12 residues. Trimming took 2 bases from V and 10 from J, leaving 7 bases between them. Germline V gene lookup returns CDR1 SGHDT and CDR2 YYEEEE. CDR3 sequence (DNA): TGTGCCAGCAGCTTTAAGAGATCACCCCTCCACTTT. Residues: CASSFKRSPLHF.

The genes are TRBV27 and TRBJ2-7; 8 bases align to TRBD2. Losses at the gene ends were 4 bases for V and 2 bases for J; bases not matched to a gene: 7. The germline CDR1 and CDR2 sequences are MNHEY and SMNVEV (reference sequence). This CDR3 region has 15 residues. CDR3: CASSYGLARTYEQYF. As DNA, the CDR3 is TGTGCCAGCAGTTACGGACTAGCCCGAACCTACGAGCAGTACTTC.

This clonotype was recorded a few times. This chain links TRBV5-1 with TRBJ1-1, with D unclear. The CDR3 consists of 15 residues. The germline CDR1 and CDR2 sequences are SGHRS and YFSETQ. V dropped 4 bases and J dropped 3 bases, with 16 bases sitting between them. CDR3 amino acids: CASSTSRLKDTEAFF. The CDR3 DNA reads as TGCGCCAGCAGCACATCGAGACTTAAGGACACTGAAGCTTTCTTT.

DNA for the CDR3: TGTGCCAGCAGCTCCGGGGAGTACGACAATGAGCAGTTCTTC. Protein sequence: CASSSGEYDNEQFF. The chain employs TRBV11-3 and TRBJ2-1, with D perhaps TRBD2 (5 bases). The CDR3 length is 14 residues. Per the germline V gene, CDR1 is SGHNT and CDR2 is YENEEA. V was trimmed by 4 bases and J by 5 bases, leaving 12 bases between them.

This chain joins TRBV28 and TRBJ2-4, with 10 bases aligning to TRBD1. This CDR3 spans 19 amino acids. Germline CDR1 and CDR2: MDHEN and SYDVKM. V was clipped by 2 bases and J by 3 bases; unmatched bases: 13. CDR3 region: CASSLTTTGDRGVKNIQYF. CDR3 nucleotides: TGTGCCAGCAGTTTAACGACAACGGGGGACAGGGGAGTCAAAAACATTCAGTACTTC.

There are many counts of this clonotype. This rearrangement joins TRBV4-1 to TRBJ2-3, with 10 bases that match TRBD2. With V trimmed by 4 bases and J by 0 bases, 1 base remained unmatched. Germline V gives CDR1 MGHRA, CDR2 YSYEKL. The CDR3 has 15 residues. The CDR3 region has the DNA TGCGCCAGCAGCCGAGCGGGGGGGAGCACAGATACGCAGTATTTT. This codes for CASSRAGGSTDTQYF.